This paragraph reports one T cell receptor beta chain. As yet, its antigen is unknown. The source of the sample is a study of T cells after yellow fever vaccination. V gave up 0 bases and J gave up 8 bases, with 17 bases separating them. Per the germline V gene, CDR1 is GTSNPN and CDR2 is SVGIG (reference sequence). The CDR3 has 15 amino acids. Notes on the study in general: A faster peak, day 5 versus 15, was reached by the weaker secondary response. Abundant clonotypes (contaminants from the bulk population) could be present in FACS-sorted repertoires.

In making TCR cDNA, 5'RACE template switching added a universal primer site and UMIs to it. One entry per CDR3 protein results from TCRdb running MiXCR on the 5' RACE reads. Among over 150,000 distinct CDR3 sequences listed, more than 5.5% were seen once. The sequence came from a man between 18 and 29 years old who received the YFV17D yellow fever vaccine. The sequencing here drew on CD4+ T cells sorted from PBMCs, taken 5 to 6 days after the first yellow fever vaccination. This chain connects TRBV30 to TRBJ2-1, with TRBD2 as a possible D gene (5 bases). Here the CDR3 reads CAWSVRGPLSDEQFF. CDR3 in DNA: TGTGCCTGGAGTGTACGCGGGCCCTTGAGCGATGAGCAGTTCTTC.